What follows are 30 T cell receptor beta chains derived from one specimen sequenced in a study of shared clonotypes between healthy human individuals. Sequencing was performed with immunoSEQ multiplex PCR; in TCRdb, only in-frame clones are kept and a portion is missing. The sample records 800,000 to 1,200,000 clones, about four fifths being singletons. Input material: memory CD4+ T cells from PBMCs. As to subset: CD45RA-negative fraction. These receptors were obtained from a man aged 18 to 35 in good health. Some clones in this sample may be carry-over from other donors' samples.

V and J are TRBV5-1 and TRBJ2-5; the D is unclear. The CDR3 sequence is 16 residues long. Trimming took off 0 bases at V and 0 bases at J, with 12 bases between the two ends. Germline V gene lookup returns CDR1 SGHRS and CDR2 YFSETQ. CDR3 bases: TGCGCCAGCAGCTTGGGCCCCCGGCAGAACCAAGAGACCCAGTACTTC. Translated: CASSLGPRQNQETQYF. Full variable domain (remainder filled in from reference TRBV5-1 and TRBJ2-5): KAGVTQTPRYLIKTRGQQVTLSCSPISGHRSVSWYQQTPGQGLQFLFEYFSETQRNKGNFPGRFSGRQFSNSRSEMNVSTLELGDSALYLCASSLGPRQNQETQYFGPGTRLLVL.

The V call is TRBV5-1, the J call TRBJ1-2; perhaps TRBD1 as D (5 bases). V was shortened by 5 bases and J by 0 bases, with 8 bases between the two germline ends. The V gene's germline CDR1 is SGHRS and CDR2 YFSETQ. The CDR3 length is 13 residues. CDR3 amino acids: CASSGGTNYGYTF. CDR3 sequence (DNA): TGCGCCAGCAGTGGGGGGACTAACTATGGCTACACCTTC.

V gene TRBV2 combines with J gene TRBJ2-7; D gene ambiguous. Trimming took off 4 bases at V and 2 bases at J, with 9 bases between the two ends. There are 13 residues in the CDR3. The germline V gene has CDR1 SNHLY and CDR2 FYNNEI. The CDR3 is CASSVGRTYEQYF. Here the CDR3 DNA reads TGTGCCAGCAGTGTTGGCCGGACCTACGAGCAGTACTTC.

The chain carries TRBV10-2 and TRBJ2-6; either TRBD1 or TRBD2 may supply D (5 bases each). Germline CDR1 WSHSY, CDR2 SAAADI. Trimming pared 4 bases from V and 4 bases from J, leaving 11 bases between. The CDR3 spans 15 residues. The CDR3 DNA is TGCGCCAGCAGTGTCGACGGGGCGGGGGCCAACGTCCTGACTTTC. Amino acid sequence: CASSVDGAGANVLTF.

This chain uses TRBV11-2 with TRBJ2-7, with 10 bases matching TRBD2. This CDR3 comprises 17 residues. Trimming at V came to 3 bases and at J to 6 bases, leaving 14 bases not matched to a gene. CDR1 and CDR2 from the germline V gene are SGHAT and FQNNGV. In DNA form, the CDR3 reads TGTGCCAGCAGCTTCACTCATGCTAGCGGGAGACGGGCCGAGCAGTACTTC. Protein: CASSFTHASGRRAEQYF.

Details on this clone: Given a far larger clone just one base away, this is likely a sequencing read error. This rearrangement joins TRBV7-2 to TRBJ2-3, with 10 bases lining up with TRBD1. Germline V gene data show CDR1 as SGHTA and CDR2 as FQGNSA. The CDR3 is made up of 14 amino acids. The V gene end was trimmed by 4 bases and the J gene end by 4 bases; junction bases not matched to a gene: 2. The DNA of the CDR3 is TGTGCCAGCAGCTGGGGGACAGGGGCAGATACGCAGTATTTT. As protein: CASSWGTGADTQYF.

This clone has just one count. This chain links TRBV6-1 with TRBJ2-7; D is uncertain. Germline lookup yields CDR1 MNHNS and CDR2 SASEGT. With 2 bases removed from V and 1 base from J, the gap between germline ends came to 12 bases. This CDR3 contains 15 residues. CDR3 loop: CASSEYRVPSYEQYF. The CDR3, as DNA: TGTGCCAGCAGTGAATACCGGGTCCCTTCCTACGAGCAGTACTTC.

The chain couples TRBV27 to TRBJ2-1; D is unresolved. V gave up 4 bases and J gave up 1 base, with 11 bases separating them. This CDR3 region has 15 residues. Germline V lookup: CDR1 MNHEY, CDR2 SMNVEV (reference sequence). The CDR3 sequence is CASSSLIGSYNEQFF. The CDR3, as DNA: TGTGCCAGCAGTTCTCTGATAGGGTCCTACAATGAGCAGTTCTTC.

The chain couples TRBV28 to TRBJ2-2; 9 bases map to TRBD2. The CDR3 has 13 residues. The germline gives CDR1 MDHEN, CDR2 SYDVKM. CDR3 amino acids: CAVAGEDTGELFF. DNA for the CDR3: TGTGCTGTAGCGGGAGAGGACACCGGGGAGCTGTTTTTT.

This clone was counted a single time. This chain uses TRBV7-2 with TRBJ2-7; 10 bases align to TRBD1. The trim removed 5 bases at V and 0 bases at J, leaving 7 bases unmatched. The length of the CDR3 is 16 residues. CDR1 SGHTA and CDR2 FQGNSA come from the germline V gene. The CDR3 loop is CASSPTGGFSSYEQYF. CDR3 nucleotides: TGTGCCAGCAGCCCGACAGGGGGCTTCTCCTCCTACGAGCAGTACTTC. Supplemented by reference TRBV7-2 and TRBJ2-7, the full variable domain reads GAGVSQSPSNKVTEKGKDVELRCDPISGHTALYWYRQSLGQGLEFLIYFQGNSAPDKSGLPSDRFSAERTGGSVSTLTIQRTQQEDSAVYLCASSPTGGFSSYEQYFGPGTRLTVT.

This sequence joins TRBV6-1 and TRBJ1-1; D is uncertain. Germline values: CDR1 MNHNS, CDR2 SASEGT. This CDR3 has 12 amino acids. Trimming pared 5 bases from V and 8 bases from J, leaving 12 bases between. CDR3 loop: CASSPGGTEAFF. In nucleotides, the CDR3 is TGTGCCAGCAGTCCCGGAGGCACCGAAGCTTTCTTT.

This clone was seen a few times. One end of the junction is discordant with germline, which a read error may explain. The rearrangement joins TRBV20-1 to TRBJ1-2; D gene uncertain. The length of the CDR3 is 11 residues. Germline-derived CDR1 and CDR2 are DFQATT and SNEGSKA (reference sequence). Here the CDR3 reads CSVRWGGGYTF. The DNA for the CDR3 is TGCAGTGTTAGATGGGGTGGGGGCTACACCTTC.

The chain couples TRBV6-5 to TRBJ2-3; D is ambiguous. V was trimmed by 2 bases and J by 3 bases, leaving 15 bases between them. Looked up from germline, CDR1 is MNHEY and CDR2 is SVGAGI. This CDR3 region has 16 residues. In DNA form, the CDR3 reads TGTGCCAGCAGTTACCTAGGACCGGCGTGGACAGATACGCAGTATTTT. Encoded protein: CASSYLGPAWTDTQYF.

CDR3 sequence: CASSFLRETNEKLFF. The CDR3 coding sequence is TGTGCCAGCAGTTTCCTCAGGGAAACTAATGAAAAACTGTTTTTT. V and J are TRBV2 and TRBJ1-4; tentatively, D is TRBD1 (5 bases). Germline V gene sequence: CDR1 SNHLY, CDR2 FYNNEI. Trimming stripped 5 bases from V and 1 base from J, with 11 bases between. The CDR3 length is 15 residues.

The chain recombines TRBV5-4 with TRBJ2-1, with TRBD2 identical over 10 bases. CDR1 is SGHNT, CDR2 YYREEE, per germline (reference sequence). This CDR3 spans 17 amino acids. Trimming removed 4 bases from V and 2 bases from J; junction bases left unmatched: 9. CDR3 loop: CASSPSATSGAYNEQFF. The CDR3 DNA sequence: TGTGCCAGCAGCCCCTCAGCCACTAGCGGGGCCTACAATGAGCAGTTCTTC.

Comment on this clone: At the DNA level, this CDR3 is encoded by other sequences in the same sample as well. The V call is TRBV7-2, the J call TRBJ2-1; the D is unclear. The CDR3 has 12 amino acids. The germline V gene has CDR1 SGHTA and CDR2 FQGNSA. V was pared by 3 bases and J by 6 bases, with 6 bases between. The CDR3 spells CASSFLLNEQFF. The CDR3 DNA reads as TGTGCCAGCAGCTTTTTACTCAATGAGCAGTTCTTC.

V and J are TRBV25-1 and TRBJ1-4; 7 bases map to TRBD1. J gave up 8 bases and V 4 bases, and 4 bases lay outside the gene matches. Germline V gives CDR1 MGHDK, CDR2 SYGVNS. The CDR3 sequence is 13 residues long. The CDR3 nucleotides read TGTGCCAGCAGTGTAGCAGGGGGGGAAAAACTGTTTTTT. This sequence encodes CASSVAGGEKLFF.

J is TRBJ2-3 and V is TRBV5-4, with 7 positions matching TRBD2. There are 15 residues in the CDR3. The germline V gene encodes CDR1 SGHNT and CDR2 YYREEE (reference sequence). The V and J ends lost 4 bases and 6 bases, in that order; junction bases with no gene match: 11. DNA for the CDR3: TGTGCCAGCAGCCCAGCGGGACCCGAGGCGGATACGCAGTATTTT. Translated, it gives CASSPAGPEADTQYF.

This clone was detected only a few times. This rearrangement joins TRBV2 to TRBJ1-3, with D perhaps TRBD1 (6 bases). The V gene's germline CDR1 is SNHLY and CDR2 FYNNEI. The V and J ends lost 7 bases and 4 bases respectively, with 14 bases between them. The CDR3 consists of 14 residues. The CDR3 reads CASIPQGEGNTIYF. CDR3 in DNA: TGTGCCAGCATTCCACAGGGAGAAGGAAACACCATATATTTT.

This clone is a singleton in its sample. The gene calls are TRBV5-1 and TRBJ2-1, with TRBD2 as a possible D gene (5 bases). This CDR3 is 16 amino acids long. Trimming took off 4 bases at V and 0 bases at J, with 14 bases between the two ends. Germline CDR1 SGHRS, CDR2 YFSETQ. The CDR3 here is CASSATAAVSYNEQFF. The CDR3 DNA reads as TGCGCCAGCAGCGCCACGGCAGCGGTCTCCTACAATGAGCAGTTCTTC.

V gene TRBV23-1 combines with J gene TRBJ1-1, with D tentatively TRBD1 (6 bases). Being an ORF, TRBV23-1 has a function that is uncertain. The CDR3 covers 14 residues. Trimming left V 2 bases short and J 5 bases short, with 12 bases between. This CDR3 is CASSQNRAATEAFF. The CDR3 DNA reads as TGCGCCAGCAGTCAAAACAGGGCCGCAACTGAAGCTTTCTTT.

V usage is TRBV5-1 and J usage is TRBJ2-3, with 8 positions matching TRBD2. The junction had 4 bases not matched to a gene; V was cut back by 7 bases and J by 6 bases. The CDR3 is made up of 12 amino acids. The germline gives CDR1 SGHRS, CDR2 YFSETQ. As DNA, the CDR3 is TGCGCCAGCGGTAGCGGGATTGATACGCAGTATTTT. Protein product: CASGSGIDTQYF. Combining the CDR3 with reference TRBV5-1 and TRBJ2-3 gives the whole variable domain KAGVTQTPRYLIKTRGQQVTLSCSPISGHRSVSWYQQTPGQGLQFLFEYFSETQRNKGNFPGRFSGRQFSNSRSEMNVSTLELGDSALYLCASGSGIDTQYFGPGTRLTVL.

The V and J genes are TRBV4-3 and TRBJ2-2; no clear D gene. The CDR3 runs to 18 residues. Germline lookup yields CDR1 LGHNA and CDR2 YSLEER. V lost 0 bases and J lost 0, with 14 bases in between. The CDR3 DNA sequence: TGCGCCAGCAGCCAAGATATGTTAAGGTTTACGAACACCGGGGAGCTGTTTTTT. Amino acid sequence: CASSQDMLRFTNTGELFF.

The gene calls are TRBV20-1 and TRBJ2-1, with D possibly being TRBD2 (5 bases). This CDR3 spans 11 amino acids. The V end lost 1 base, the J end lost 10 bases, and 8 bases lay between the germline ends. Germline V gene lookup returns CDR1 DFQATT and CDR2 SNEGSKA (reference sequence). The CDR3 DNA reads TGCAGTGCTAGAGGGAGGCGGGAGCAGTTCTTC. Amino acids: CSARGRREQFF.

This clone was seen more than once but under ten times. The identical CDR3 is also encoded by other nucleotide sequences in the sample. The V call is TRBV20-1, the J call TRBJ2-5, with no clear D. Per the germline V gene, CDR1 is DFQATT and CDR2 is SNEGSKA (reference sequence). Trimming left V 4 bases short and J 4 bases short, with 4 bases between. The CDR3 extends over 10 amino acids. Here the CDR3 reads CSATVETQYF. The CDR3 coding sequence is TGCAGTGCTACGGTAGAGACCCAGTACTTC.

This clone was seen only once. This sequence joins TRBV28 and TRBJ2-3; maybe TRBD2 (6 bases). This CDR3 comprises 14 residues. CDR1 MDHEN and CDR2 SYDVKM come from the germline V gene. The V gene lost 3 bases and the J gene lost 6 bases, with 13 bases spanning the gap. CDR3 in DNA: TGTGCCAGCAGTTTTATGACTAGTGGGGATACGCAGTATTTT. Protein: CASSFMTSGDTQYF.

This sequence joins TRBV10-3 and TRBJ2-3; D is unresolved. The V gene lost 6 bases and the J gene lost 4 bases, with 5 bases spanning the gap. Germline lookup yields CDR1 ENHRY and CDR2 SYGVKD. The CDR3 has 11 amino acids. The CDR3 DNA reads as TGTGCCATCAGCCCAGCAGATACGCAGTATTTT. Residues: CAISPADTQYF.

This clone came up a few times. The V call is TRBV18, the J call TRBJ2-5; no firm D call. V lost 2 bases and J 5 bases, leaving 15 bases between the germline ends. The CDR3 loop spans 15 amino acids. Germline loops: CDR1 KGHSH, CDR2 LQKENI. The CDR3 region is CASSPGKGRSETQYF. CDR3 nucleotides: TGTGCCAGCTCACCAGGGAAGGGCCGAAGTGAGACCCAGTACTTC.

This chain joins TRBV6-5 and TRBJ1-1; TRBD1 is a possible D gene (5 bases). The V and J ends lost 3 bases and 1 base respectively, with 9 bases between them. CDR3 length: 14 residues. The germline CDR1 and CDR2 sequences are MNHEY and SVGAGI. CDR3 sequence: CASSYQGKNTEAFF. DNA of the CDR3: TGTGCCAGCAGTTATCAGGGTAAGAACACTGAAGCTTTCTTT.

The table lists this clone with a few counts. The V and J genes are TRBV19 and TRBJ1-1, with D perhaps TRBD1 (6 bases). Looked up from germline, CDR1 is LNHDA and CDR2 is SQIVND (reference sequence). V gave up 3 bases and J gave up 8 bases, with 16 bases separating them. CDR3 length: 14 residues. The CDR3 sequence is CASSIGGRGSEAFF. In DNA, the CDR3 is TGTGCCAGTAGTATCGGGGGGCGAGGGAGCGAAGCTTTCTTT.